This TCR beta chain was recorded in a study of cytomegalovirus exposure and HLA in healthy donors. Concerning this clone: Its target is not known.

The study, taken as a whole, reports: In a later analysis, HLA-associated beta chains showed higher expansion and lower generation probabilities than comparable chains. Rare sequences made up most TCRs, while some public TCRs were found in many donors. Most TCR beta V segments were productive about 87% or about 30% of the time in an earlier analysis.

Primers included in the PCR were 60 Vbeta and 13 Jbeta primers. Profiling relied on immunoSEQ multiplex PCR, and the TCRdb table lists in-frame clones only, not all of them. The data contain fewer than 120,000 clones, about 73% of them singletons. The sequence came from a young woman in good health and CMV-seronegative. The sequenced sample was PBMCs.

This CDR3 reads CASSFSSTGHRNTEAFF. In nucleotides, the CDR3 is TGTGCCAGCAGCTTTTCCTCGACAGGGCATCGGAACACTGAAGCTTTCTTT. The chain has TRBV7-9 and TRBJ1-1; 7 nucleotides agree with TRBD1. The trim removed 3 bases at V and 1 base at J, leaving 11 bases unmatched. Germline loops: CDR1 SEHNR, CDR2 FQNEAQ (reference sequence). This CDR3 comprises 17 residues. Full variable domain (missing parts from reference TRBV7-9 and TRBJ1-1): DTGVSQNPRHKITKRGQNVTFRCDPISEHNRLYWYRQTLGQGPEFLTYFQNEAQLEKSRLLSDRFSAERPKGSFSTLEIQRTEQGDSAMYLCASSFSSTGHRNTEAFFGQGTRLTVV.